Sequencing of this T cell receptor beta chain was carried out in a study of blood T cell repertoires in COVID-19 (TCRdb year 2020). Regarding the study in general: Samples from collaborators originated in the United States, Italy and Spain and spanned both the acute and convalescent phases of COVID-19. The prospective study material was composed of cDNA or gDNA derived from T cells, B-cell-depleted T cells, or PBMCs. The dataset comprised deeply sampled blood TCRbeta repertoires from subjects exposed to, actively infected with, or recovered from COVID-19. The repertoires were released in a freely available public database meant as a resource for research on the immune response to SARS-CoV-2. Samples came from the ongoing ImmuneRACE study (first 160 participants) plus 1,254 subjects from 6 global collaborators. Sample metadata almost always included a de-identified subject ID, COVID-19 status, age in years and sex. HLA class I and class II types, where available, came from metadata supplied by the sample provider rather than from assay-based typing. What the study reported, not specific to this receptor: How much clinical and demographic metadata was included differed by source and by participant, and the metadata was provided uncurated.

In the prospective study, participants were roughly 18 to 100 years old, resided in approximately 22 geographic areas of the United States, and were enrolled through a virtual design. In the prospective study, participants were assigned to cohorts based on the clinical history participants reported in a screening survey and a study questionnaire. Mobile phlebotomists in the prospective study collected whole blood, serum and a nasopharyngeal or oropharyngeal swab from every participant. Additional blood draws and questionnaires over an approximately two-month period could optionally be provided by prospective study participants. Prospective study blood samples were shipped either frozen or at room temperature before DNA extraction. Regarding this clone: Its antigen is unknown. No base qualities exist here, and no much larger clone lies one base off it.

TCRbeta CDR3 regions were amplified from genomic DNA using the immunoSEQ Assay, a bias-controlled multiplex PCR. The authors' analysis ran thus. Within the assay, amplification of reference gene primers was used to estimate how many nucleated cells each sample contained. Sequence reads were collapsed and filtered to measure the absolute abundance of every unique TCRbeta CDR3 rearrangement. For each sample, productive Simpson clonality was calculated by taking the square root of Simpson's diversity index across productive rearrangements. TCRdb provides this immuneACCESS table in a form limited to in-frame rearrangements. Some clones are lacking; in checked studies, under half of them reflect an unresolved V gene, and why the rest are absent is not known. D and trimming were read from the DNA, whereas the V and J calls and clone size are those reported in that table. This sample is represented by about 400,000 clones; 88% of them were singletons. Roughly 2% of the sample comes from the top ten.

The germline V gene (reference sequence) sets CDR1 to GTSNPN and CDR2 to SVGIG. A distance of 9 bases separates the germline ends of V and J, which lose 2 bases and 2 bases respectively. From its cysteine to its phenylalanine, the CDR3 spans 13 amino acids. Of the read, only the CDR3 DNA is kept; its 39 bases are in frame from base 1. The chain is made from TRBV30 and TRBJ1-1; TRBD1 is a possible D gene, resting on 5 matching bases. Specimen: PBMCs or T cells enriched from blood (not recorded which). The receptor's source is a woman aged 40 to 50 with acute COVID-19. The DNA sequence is TGTGCCTGGAGTAGGGACTACAACACTGAAGCTTTCTTT. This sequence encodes CAWSRDYNTEAFF. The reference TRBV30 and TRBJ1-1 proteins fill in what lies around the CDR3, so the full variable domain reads SQTIHQWPATLVQPVGSPLSLECTVEGTSNPNLYWYRQAAGRGLQLLFYSVGIGQISSEVPQNLSASRPQDRQFILSSKKLLLSDSGFYLCAWSRDYNTEAFFGQGTRLTVV.